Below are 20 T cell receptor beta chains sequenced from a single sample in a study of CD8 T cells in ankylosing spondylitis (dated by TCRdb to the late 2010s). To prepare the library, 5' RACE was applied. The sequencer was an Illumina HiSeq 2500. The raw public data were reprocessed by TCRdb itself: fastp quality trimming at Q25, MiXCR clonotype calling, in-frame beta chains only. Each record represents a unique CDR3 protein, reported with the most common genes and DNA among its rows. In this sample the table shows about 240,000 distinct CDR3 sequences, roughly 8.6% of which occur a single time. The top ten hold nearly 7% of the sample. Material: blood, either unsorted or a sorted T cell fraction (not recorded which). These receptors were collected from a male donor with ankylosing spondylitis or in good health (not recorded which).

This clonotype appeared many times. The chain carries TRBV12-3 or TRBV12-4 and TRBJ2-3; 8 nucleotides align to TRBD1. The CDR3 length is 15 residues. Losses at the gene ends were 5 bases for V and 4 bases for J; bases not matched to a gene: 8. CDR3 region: CASSPRQGAPDTQYF. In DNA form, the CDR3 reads TGTGCCAGCAGTCCCCGGCAGGGGGCCCCAGATACGCAGTATTTT.

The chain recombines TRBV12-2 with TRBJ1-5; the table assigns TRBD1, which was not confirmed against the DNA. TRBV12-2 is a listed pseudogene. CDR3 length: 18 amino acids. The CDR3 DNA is TGTGCAAGTCGCCATCCCCGGCCGGGAACAGGGGAGAATCAGCCCCAGCATTTT. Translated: CASRHPRPGTGENQPQHF.

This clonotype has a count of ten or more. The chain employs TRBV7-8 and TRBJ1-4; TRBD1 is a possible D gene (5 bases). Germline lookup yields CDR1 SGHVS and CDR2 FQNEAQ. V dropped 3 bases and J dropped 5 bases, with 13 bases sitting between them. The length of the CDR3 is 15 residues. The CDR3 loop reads CASSLAGGGNEKLFF. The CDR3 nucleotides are TGTGCCAGCAGCTTGGCGGGGGGTGGCAATGAAAAACTGTTTTTT.

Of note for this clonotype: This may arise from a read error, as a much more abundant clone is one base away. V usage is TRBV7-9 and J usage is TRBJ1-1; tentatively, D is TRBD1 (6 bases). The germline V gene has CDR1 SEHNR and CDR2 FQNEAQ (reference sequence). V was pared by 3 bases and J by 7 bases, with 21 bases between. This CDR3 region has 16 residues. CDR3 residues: CASSFLDRSGLIEAFF. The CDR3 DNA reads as TGTGCCAGCAGCTTCCTTGACAGGTCCGGTCTCATTGAAGCTTTCTTT.

The CDR3 here is CASNSGGERHEQYF. The CDR3 region has the DNA TGTGCCAGCAACTCTGGGGGGGAGCGCCACGAGCAGTACTTC. The chain uses TRBV12-3 or TRBV12-4 and TRBJ2-7, with 7 positions matching TRBD2. The V gene end was trimmed by 7 bases and the J gene end by 5 bases; junction bases not matched to a gene: 11. The CDR3 runs to 14 residues.

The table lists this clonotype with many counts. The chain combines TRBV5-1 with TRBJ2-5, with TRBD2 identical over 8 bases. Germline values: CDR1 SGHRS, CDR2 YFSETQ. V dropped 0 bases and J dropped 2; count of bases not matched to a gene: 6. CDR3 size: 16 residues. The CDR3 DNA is TGCGCCAGCAGCTTGGGCGGACTAGCAGTTCAAGAGACCCAGTACTTC. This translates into CASSLGGLAVQETQYF. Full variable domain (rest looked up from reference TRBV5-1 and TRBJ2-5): KAGVTQTPRYLIKTRGQQVTLSCSPISGHRSVSWYQQTPGQGLQFLFEYFSETQRNKGNFPGRFSGRQFSNSRSEMNVSTLELGDSALYLCASSLGGLAVQETQYFGPGTRLLVL.

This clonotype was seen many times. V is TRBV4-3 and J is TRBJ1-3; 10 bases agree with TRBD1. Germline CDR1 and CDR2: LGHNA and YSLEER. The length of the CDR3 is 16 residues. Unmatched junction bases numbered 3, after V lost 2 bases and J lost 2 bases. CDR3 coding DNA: TGCGCCAGCAGCCAAATCGACAGGGGGCCTGGAAACACCATATATTTT. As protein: CASSQIDRGPGNTIYF.

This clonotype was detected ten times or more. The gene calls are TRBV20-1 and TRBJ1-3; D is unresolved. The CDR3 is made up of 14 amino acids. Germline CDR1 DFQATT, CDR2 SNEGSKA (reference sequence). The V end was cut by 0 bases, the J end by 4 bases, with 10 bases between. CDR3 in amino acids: CSAREPRSGNTIYF. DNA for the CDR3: TGCAGTGCTAGAGAACCCCGAAGCGGAAACACCATATATTTT.

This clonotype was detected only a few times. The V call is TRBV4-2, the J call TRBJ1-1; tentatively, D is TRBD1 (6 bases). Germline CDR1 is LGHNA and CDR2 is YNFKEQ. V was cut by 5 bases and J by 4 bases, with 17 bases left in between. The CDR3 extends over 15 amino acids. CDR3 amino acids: CASSTGRGRGTEAFF. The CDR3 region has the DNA TGTGCCAGCAGCACAGGGCGGGGAAGGGGCACTGAAGCTTTCTTT.

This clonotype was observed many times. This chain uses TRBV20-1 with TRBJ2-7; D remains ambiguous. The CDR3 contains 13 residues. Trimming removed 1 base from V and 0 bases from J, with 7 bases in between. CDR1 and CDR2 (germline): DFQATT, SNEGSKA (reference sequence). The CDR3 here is CSARAASSYEQYF. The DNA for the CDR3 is TGCAGTGCTAGAGCGGCCAGCTCCTACGAGCAGTACTTC.

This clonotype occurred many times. CDR3 sequence (DNA): TGTGCCGCCGGGCCTGGGAATGAGCAGTTCTTC. Its translation is CAAGPGNEQFF. This sequence joins TRBV6-6 and TRBJ2-1; D is unresolved. The CDR3 is 11 residues long. Germline CDR1 MNHNY, CDR2 SVGAGI (reference sequence). Trimming took off 11 bases at V and 7 bases at J, with 12 bases between the two ends.

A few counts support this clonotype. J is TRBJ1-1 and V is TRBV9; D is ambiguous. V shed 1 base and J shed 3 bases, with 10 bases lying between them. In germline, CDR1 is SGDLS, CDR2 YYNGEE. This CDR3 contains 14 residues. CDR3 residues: CASSVTQMDTEAFF. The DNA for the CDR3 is TGTGCCAGCAGCGTAACTCAAATGGACACTGAAGCTTTCTTT.

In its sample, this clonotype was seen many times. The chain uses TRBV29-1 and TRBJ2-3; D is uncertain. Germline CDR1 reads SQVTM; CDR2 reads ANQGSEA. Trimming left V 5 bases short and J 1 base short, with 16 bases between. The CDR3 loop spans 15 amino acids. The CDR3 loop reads CSVFKPDPGTDTQYF. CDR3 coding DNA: TGCAGCGTTTTTAAGCCGGACCCGGGCACAGATACGCAGTATTTT.

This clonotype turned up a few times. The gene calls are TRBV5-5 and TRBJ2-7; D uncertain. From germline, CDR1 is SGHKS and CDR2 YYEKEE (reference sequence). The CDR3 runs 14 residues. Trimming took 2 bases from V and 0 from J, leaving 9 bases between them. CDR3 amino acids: CASSLHWSSYEQYF. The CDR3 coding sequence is TGTGCCAGCAGCTTACACTGGAGCTCCTACGAGCAGTACTTC. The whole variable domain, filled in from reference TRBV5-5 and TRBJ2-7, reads DAGVTQSPTHLIKTRGQQVTLRCSPISGHKSVSWYQQVLGQGPQFIFQYYEKEERGRGNFPDRFSARQFPNYSSELNVNALLLGDSALYLCASSLHWSSYEQYFGPGTRLTVT.

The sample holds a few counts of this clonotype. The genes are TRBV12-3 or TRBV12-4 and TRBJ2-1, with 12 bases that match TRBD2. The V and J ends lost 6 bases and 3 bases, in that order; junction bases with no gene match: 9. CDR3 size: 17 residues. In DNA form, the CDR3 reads TGTGCCAGCAGCTCCCCCACGACTAGCGGGAGCTACAATGAGCAGTTCTTC. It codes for CASSSPTTSGSYNEQFF.

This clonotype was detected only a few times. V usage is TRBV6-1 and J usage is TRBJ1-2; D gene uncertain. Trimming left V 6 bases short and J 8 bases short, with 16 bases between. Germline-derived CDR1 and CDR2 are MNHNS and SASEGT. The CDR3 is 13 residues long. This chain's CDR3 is CASRPRAGLGYTF. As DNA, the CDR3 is TGTGCCAGCAGGCCTCGGGCAGGCTTGGGCTACACCTTC.

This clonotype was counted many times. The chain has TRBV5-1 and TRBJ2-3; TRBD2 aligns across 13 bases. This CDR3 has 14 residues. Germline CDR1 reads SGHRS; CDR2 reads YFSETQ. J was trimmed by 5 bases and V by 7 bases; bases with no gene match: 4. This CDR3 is CASQTSGGLDTQYF. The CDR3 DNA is TGCGCCAGCCAGACTAGCGGGGGGCTAGATACGCAGTATTTT.

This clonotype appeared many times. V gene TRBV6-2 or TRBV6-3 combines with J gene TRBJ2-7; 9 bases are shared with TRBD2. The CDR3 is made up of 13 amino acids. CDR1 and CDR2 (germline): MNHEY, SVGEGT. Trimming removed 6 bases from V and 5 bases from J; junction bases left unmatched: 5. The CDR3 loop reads CASRLAGGDEQYF. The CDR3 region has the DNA TGTGCCAGCAGACTAGCGGGCGGAGACGAGCAGTACTTC.

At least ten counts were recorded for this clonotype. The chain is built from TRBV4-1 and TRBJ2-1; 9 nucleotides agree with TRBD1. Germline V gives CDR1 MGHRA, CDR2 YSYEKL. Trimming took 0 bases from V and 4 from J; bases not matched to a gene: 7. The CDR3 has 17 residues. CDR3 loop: CASSQDKDRGPYNEQFF. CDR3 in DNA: TGCGCCAGCAGCCAAGACAAGGACAGGGGACCTTACAATGAGCAGTTCTTC.

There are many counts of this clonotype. In nucleotides, the CDR3 is TGTGCCAGCAGCCACCCCCGGGCGGGAGGTAGCGGGGAGCTGTTTTTT. It yields the protein CASSHPRAGGSGELFF. The genes are TRBV9 and TRBJ2-2, with TRBD2 identical over 8 bases. The CDR3 has 16 residues. The germline V gene has CDR1 SGDLS and CDR2 YYNGEE. Losses at the gene ends were 4 bases for V and 7 bases for J; bases not matched to a gene: 12.